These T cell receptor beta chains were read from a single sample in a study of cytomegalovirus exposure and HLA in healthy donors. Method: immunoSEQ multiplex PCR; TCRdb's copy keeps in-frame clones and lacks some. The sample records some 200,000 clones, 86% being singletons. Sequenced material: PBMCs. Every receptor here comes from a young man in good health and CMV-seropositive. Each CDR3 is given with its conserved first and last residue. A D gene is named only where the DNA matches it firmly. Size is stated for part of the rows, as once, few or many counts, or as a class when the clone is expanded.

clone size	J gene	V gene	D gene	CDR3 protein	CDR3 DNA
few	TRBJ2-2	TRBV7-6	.	CASSLEYSSGELFF	TGTGCCAGCAGCTTAGAGTACTCCTCCGGGGAGCTGTTTTTT
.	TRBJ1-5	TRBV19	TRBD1	CASSTYRQGDQPQHF	TGTGCCAGTAGTACCTACCGACAGGGCGATCAGCCCCAGCATTTT
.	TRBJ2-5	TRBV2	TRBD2	CASSESPGGLQETQYF	TGTGCCAGCAGTGAATCCCCGGGGGGGCTGCAAGAGACCCAGTACTTC
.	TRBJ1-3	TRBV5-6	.	CASSPTGNTIYF	TGTGCCAGCAGCCCTACAGGAAACACCATATATTTT
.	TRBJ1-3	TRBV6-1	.	CASSPRPTQGNTIYF	TGTGCCAGCAGTCCTCGGCCTACCCAAGGAAACACCATATATTTT
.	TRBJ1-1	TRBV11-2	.	CASSRSGGVSEAFF	TGTGCCAGCAGCCGGAGCGGGGGGGTATCTGAAGCTTTCTTT
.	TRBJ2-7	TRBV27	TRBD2	CASTGTSGEGSYEQYF	TGTGCCAGCACCGGGACTAGCGGGGAAGGATCGTACGAGCAGTACTTC
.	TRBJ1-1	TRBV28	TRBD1	CASKIGTGGRGAFF	TGTGCCAGCAAAATTGGAACAGGGGGCAGGGGGGCTTTCTTT
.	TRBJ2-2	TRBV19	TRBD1	CASSIAGGDTGELFF	TGTGCCAGTAGTATCGCAGGGGGAGACACCGGGGAGCTGTTTTTT
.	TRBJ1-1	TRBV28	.	CASSLGNPEAFF	TGTGCCAGCAGTTTAGGCAATCCCGAAGCTTTCTTT
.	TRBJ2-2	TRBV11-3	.	CASSSITGTGELFF	TGTGCCAGCAGCTCAATTACAGGCACCGGGGAGCTGTTTTTT
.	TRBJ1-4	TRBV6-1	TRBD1	CASSAGGPSAGEKLFF	TGTGCCAGCAGTGCAGGGGGCCCCTCCGCGGGGGAAAAACTGTTTTTT
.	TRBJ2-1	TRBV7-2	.	CASSRQVRNEQFF	TGTGCCAGCAGCCGCCAAGTGCGAAATGAGCAGTTCTTC
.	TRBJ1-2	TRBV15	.	CATSRGTGSNYGYTF	TGTGCCACCAGCAGAGGTACGGGGTCTAACTATGGCTACACCTTC
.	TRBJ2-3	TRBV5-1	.	CASSLDPGDTDTQYF	TGCGCCAGCAGCTTGGATCCAGGAGACACAGATACGCAGTATTTT
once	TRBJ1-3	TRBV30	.	CAWSLHRNTIYF	TGTGCCTGGAGTCTACATCGAAACACCATATATTTT
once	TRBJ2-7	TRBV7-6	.	CATRTPPGEQYF	TGTGCCACCAGGACTCCCCCGGGCGAGCAGTACTTC
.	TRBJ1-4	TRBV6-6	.	CASRKGQFIHEKLFF	TGTGCCAGCAGAAAAGGACAGTTCATACATGAAAAACTGTTTTTT
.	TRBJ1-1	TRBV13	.	CASSLGLAGLTFF	TGTGCCAGCAGCTTAGGCCTGGCAGGGTTGACTTTCTTT
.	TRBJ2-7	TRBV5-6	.	CASSLAMGRSYEQYF	TGTGCCAGCAGCTTGGCCATGGGCAGATCATACGAGCAGTACTTC
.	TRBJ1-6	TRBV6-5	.	CASSYSYNSPLHF	TGTGCCAGCAGTTACTCCTATAATTCACCCCTCCACTTT
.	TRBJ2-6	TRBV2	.	CASRQYDSSGANVLTF	TGTGCCAGCAGACAATATGACAGCTCTGGGGCCAACGTCCTGACTTTC
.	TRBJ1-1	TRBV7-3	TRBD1	CASSRDRASTEAFF	TGTGCCAGCAGCAGGGACAGGGCTAGCACTGAAGCTTTCTTT
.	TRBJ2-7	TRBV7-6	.	CASSLGRGSSYEQYF	TGTGCCAGCAGCTTGGGCAGGGGAAGCTCCTACGAGCAGTACTTC